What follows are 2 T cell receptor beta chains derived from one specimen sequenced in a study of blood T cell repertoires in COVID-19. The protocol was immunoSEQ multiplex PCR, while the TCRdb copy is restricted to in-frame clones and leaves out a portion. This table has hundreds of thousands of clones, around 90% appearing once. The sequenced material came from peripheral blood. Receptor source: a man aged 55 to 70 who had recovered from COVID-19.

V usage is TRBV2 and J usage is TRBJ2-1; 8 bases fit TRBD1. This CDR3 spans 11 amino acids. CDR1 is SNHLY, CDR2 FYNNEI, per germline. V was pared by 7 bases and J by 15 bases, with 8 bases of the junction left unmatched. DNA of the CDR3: TGTGCCAGCACCCCCGGGACAGGTTTGTTCTTC. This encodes CASTPGTGLFF.

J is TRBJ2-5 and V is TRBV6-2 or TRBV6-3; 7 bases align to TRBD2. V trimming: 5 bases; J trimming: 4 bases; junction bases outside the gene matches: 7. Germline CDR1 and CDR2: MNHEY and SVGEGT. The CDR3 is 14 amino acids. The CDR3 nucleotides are TGTGCCAGCAGTAGTAGCGGGCGGGGAGAGACCCAGTACTTC. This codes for CASSSSGRGETQYF.